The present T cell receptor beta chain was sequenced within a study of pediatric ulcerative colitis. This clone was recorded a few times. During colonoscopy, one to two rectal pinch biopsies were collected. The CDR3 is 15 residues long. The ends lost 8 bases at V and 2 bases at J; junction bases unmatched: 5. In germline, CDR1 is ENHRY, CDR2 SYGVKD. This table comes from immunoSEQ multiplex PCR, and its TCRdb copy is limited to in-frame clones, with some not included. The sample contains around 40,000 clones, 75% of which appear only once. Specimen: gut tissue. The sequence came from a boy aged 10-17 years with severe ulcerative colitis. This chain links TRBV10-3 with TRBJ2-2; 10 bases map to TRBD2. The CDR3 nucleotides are TGTGCCATCGGTAGCGGGGGGCCCAACACCGGGGAGCTGTTTTTT. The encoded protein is CAIGSGGPNTGELFF.